The 30 T cell receptor beta chains below were found in one sample sequenced in a study of T-cell reconstitution after alpha-beta-depleted transplantation in children. Unique molecular identifiers featured in how the TCRbeta library was prepared. TCRdb reprocessed the PCR reads via MiXCR and lists one record per CDR3 protein. In the table there are 490,000 or so distinct CDR3 sequences, 10% to 13% of which are singletons. Sequencing was performed on PBMCs, taken before TCRalphabeta/CD19-depleted stem cell transplant. The receptor set was obtained from a child younger than 10 with inherited bone marrow failure, due to receive a stem cell transplant.

This clonotype was counted between two and nine times. V usage is TRBV12-3 or TRBV12-4 and J usage is TRBJ2-3; 12 nucleotides match TRBD1. CDR3 length: 16 residues. The V and J ends lost 5 bases and 0 bases, in that order; junction bases with no gene match: 3. The CDR3: CASSPGQGASTDTQYF. In nucleotides, the CDR3 is TGTGCCAGCAGTCCGGGACAGGGGGCTAGCACAGATACGCAGTATTTT.

This clonotype was counted ten times or more. The genes are TRBV28 and TRBJ2-2, with 7 bases that match TRBD1. This CDR3 region has 16 residues. Germline V CDR1 and CDR2: MDHEN, SYDVKM. The trim removed 6 bases at V and 1 base at J, leaving 8 bases unmatched. CDR3 protein: CASRVLGTENTGELFF. CDR3 in DNA: TGTGCCAGCAGAGTTTTGGGGACAGAGAACACCGGGGAGCTGTTTTTT.

This clonotype was counted only a few times. This chain connects TRBV5-1 to TRBJ2-7, with 10 bases fitting TRBD1. Germline loops: CDR1 SGHRS, CDR2 YFSETQ. This CDR3 is 14 amino acids long. V lost 3 bases, J lost 7 bases, and 7 bases stayed unmatched. This CDR3 is CASSSRTGGDEQYF. CDR3 coding DNA: TGCGCCAGCAGCTCCCGGACAGGGGGTGATGAGCAGTACTTC. The whole variable domain, filled in from reference TRBV5-1 and TRBJ2-7, reads KAGVTQTPRYLIKTRGQQVTLSCSPISGHRSVSWYQQTPGQGLQFLFEYFSETQRNKGNFPGRFSGRQFSNSRSEMNVSTLELGDSALYLCASSSRTGGDEQYFGPGTRLTVT.

This clonotype showed up just a few times. The rearrangement links TRBV10-3 to TRBJ1-6; TRBD1 agrees at 7 bases. The length of the CDR3 is 14 residues. In germline, CDR1 is ENHRY, CDR2 SYGVKD. V lost 3 bases to trimming and J lost 8 bases; unmatched junction nucleotides: 4. Here the CDR3 reads CAISEQGSDSPLHF. The CDR3 nucleotides read TGTGCCATCAGTGAACAGGGGTCGGATTCACCCCTCCACTTT.

V and J are TRBV7-9 and TRBJ2-5; D is tentatively TRBD1 or TRBD2 (6 bases each). Deletions cut 5 bases from V and 4 bases from J, with 20 bases between. CDR1 and CDR2 (germline): SEHNR, FQNEAQ (reference sequence). The CDR3 extends over 16 amino acids. In DNA form, the CDR3 reads TGTGCCAGCAGCGACTTTTGGGGGGCCTTAGGAGAGACCCAGTACTTC. It yields the protein CASSDFWGALGETQYF.

This clonotype was seen repeatedly, ten times or more. This chain joins TRBV4-3 and TRBJ2-1, with 7 bases aligning to TRBD2. Losses at the gene ends were 6 bases for V and 5 bases for J; bases not matched to a gene: 10. The CDR3 is made up of 15 amino acids. Germline CDR1 and CDR2: LGHNA and YSLEER. The CDR3 DNA reads TGCGCCAGCAGTCAACGGGAGGCTCCCCACAATGAGCAGTTCTTC. As protein: CASSQREAPHNEQFF.

This clonotype was recorded many times. The chain joins TRBV5-1 to TRBJ1-1; 8 positions match TRBD1. The CDR3 sequence is 15 residues long. Germline V lookup: CDR1 SGHRS, CDR2 YFSETQ. V trimming: 0 bases; J trimming: 4 bases; junction bases outside the gene matches: 5. Here the CDR3 reads CASSLAPQGGTEAFF. Here the CDR3 DNA reads TGCGCCAGCAGCTTGGCCCCACAGGGGGGCACTGAAGCTTTCTTT.

This clonotype was seen ten or more times. The rearrangement joins TRBV5-1 to TRBJ2-3, with 16 nucleotides matching TRBD2. Trimming cost V 4 bases and J 5 bases; bases outside gene matches: 16. Germline CDR1 is SGHRS and CDR2 is YFSETQ. CDR3 length: 20 amino acids. This chain's CDR3 is CASSPRNPGLAGGPGDTQYF. As DNA, the CDR3 is TGCGCCAGCAGCCCGAGGAACCCGGGACTAGCGGGAGGGCCCGGAGATACGCAGTATTTT. Filled out from reference TRBV5-1 and TRBJ2-3, the complete variable domain reads KAGVTQTPRYLIKTRGQQVTLSCSPISGHRSVSWYQQTPGQGLQFLFEYFSETQRNKGNFPGRFSGRQFSNSRSEMNVSTLELGDSALYLCASSPRNPGLAGGPGDTQYFGPGTRLTVL.

In its sample, this clonotype was seen many times. This chain joins TRBV10-3 and TRBJ2-7, with a tentative D call TRBD2 (7 bases). Germline assignment: CDR1 ENHRY and CDR2 SYGVKD. Trimming left V 6 bases short and J 9 bases short, with 27 bases between. CDR3 size: 16 residues. The CDR3 bases are TGTGCCATCAGCGTGGGCAGGGGCAGCGGGACGGTTGGGCAGTACTTC. This gives the protein CAISVGRGSGTVGQYF.

This clonotype was recorded at least ten times. The chain couples TRBV4-3 to TRBJ2-1; TRBD2 matches at 13 bases. The J segment lost 0 bases and the V segment lost 1 base, leaving 0 bases of the junction unmatched. The length of the CDR3 is 17 residues. Per the germline V gene, CDR1 is LGHNA and CDR2 is YSLEER. The CDR3 loop is CASSQGLAGGSYNEQFF. CDR3 in DNA: TGCGCCAGCAGCCAAGGACTAGCGGGAGGCTCCTACAATGAGCAGTTCTTC.

This chain connects TRBV29-1 to TRBJ2-5, with 9 bases matching TRBD2. The CDR3 sequence is 14 residues long. CDR1 is SQVTM and CDR2 is ANQGSEA in the germline V gene. The V gene end was trimmed by 2 bases and the J gene end by 5 bases; junction bases not matched to a gene: 6. CDR3 in amino acids: CSVELGLAFETQYF. As DNA, the CDR3 is TGCAGCGTTGAACTCGGACTAGCGTTTGAGACCCAGTACTTC.

Comment on this clonotype: It may be a read error: a sequence one base away is much more abundant. V and J are TRBV20-1 and TRBJ2-3; D is ambiguous. Germline CDR1 and CDR2: DFQATT and SNEGSKA (reference sequence). The CDR3 length is 11 residues. V was shortened by 0 bases and J by 5 bases, with 3 bases between the two germline ends. CDR3 amino acids: CSAREVDTQYF. The CDR3 bases are TGCAGTGCTAGAGAGGTAGATACGCAGTATTTT.

The gene calls are TRBV30 and TRBJ2-7; D unresolved. Looked up from germline, CDR1 is GTSNPN and CDR2 is SVGIG (reference sequence). Trimming pared 0 bases from V and 1 base from J, leaving 7 bases between. This CDR3 region has 13 residues. The DNA of the CDR3 is TGTGCCTGGAGTGTACACGGTTCCTACGAGCAGTACTTC. Translation: CAWSVHGSYEQYF.

This clonotype was observed at least ten times. V gene TRBV15 combines with J gene TRBJ2-3; no definite D call. Germline V CDR1 and CDR2: LNHNV, YYDKDF (reference sequence). This CDR3 contains 13 residues. Trimming cost V 2 bases and J 6 bases, with 9 bases left between them. The CDR3, as DNA: TGTGCCACCAGCAGACCCCGCGGTGATACGCAGTATTTT. This sequence encodes CATSRPRGDTQYF.

This clonotype has a count of ten or more. This chain uses TRBV12-3 or TRBV12-4 with TRBJ2-4; D gene ambiguous. V was trimmed by 3 bases and J by 6 bases, leaving 3 bases between them. The CDR3 is 11 residues long. CDR3 sequence reads: CASSFRNIQYF. CDR3 in DNA: TGTGCCAGCAGTTTTAGAAACATTCAGTACTTC.

There are a few counts of this clonotype. V usage is TRBV10-3 and J usage is TRBJ2-1, with TRBD1 identical over 7 bases. CDR3 length: 11 residues. Germline loops: CDR1 ENHRY, CDR2 SYGVKD. The trim removed 6 bases at V and 9 bases at J, leaving 2 bases unmatched. CDR3 nucleotides: TGTGCCATCAGAGGGGGCCCTGAGCAGTTCTTC. Protein product: CAIRGGPEQFF.

This clonotype was found a few times. The gene calls are TRBV12-3 or TRBV12-4 and TRBJ1-2; the D gene is possibly TRBD1 (5 bases). Trimming took off 6 bases at V and 0 bases at J, with 14 bases between the two ends. There are 15 residues in the CDR3. The chain's CDR3 is CASRTSGGANYGYTF. The CDR3 DNA reads as TGTGCCAGCAGGACGTCCGGAGGGGCTAACTATGGCTACACCTTC.

This clonotype was found many times. The chain links TRBV4-3 to TRBJ1-1; no clear D gene. There are 15 residues in the CDR3. The V gene's germline CDR1 is LGHNA and CDR2 YSLEER. Trimming pared 0 bases from V and 1 base from J, leaving 9 bases between. The CDR3 bases are TGCGCCAGCAGCCAAGATCTCGGCAGGAACACTGAAGCTTTCTTT. It is translated as CASSQDLGRNTEAFF.

A single count supports this clonotype. A read error is possible here, since a much larger clone lies one base away. CDR3 nucleotides: TGTGCCAGCAGCCCGGTAGGGACAGGGATTGAAAAACTGTTTTTT. This codes for CASSPVGTGIEKLFF. This chain uses TRBV7-9 with TRBJ1-4, with 9 bases fitting TRBD1. This CDR3 contains 15 residues. Per germline, CDR1 SEHNR and CDR2 FQNEAQ (reference sequence). V trimming: 5 bases; J trimming: 7 bases; junction bases outside the gene matches: 8.

This clonotype was counted at least ten times. The DNA for the CDR3 is TGTGCCAGCAGTTTAGGCCGGAGGGCGGGAGTCTACGAGCAGTACTTC. Amino acids: CASSLGRRAGVYEQYF. This chain connects TRBV28 to TRBJ2-7; 7 nucleotides agree with TRBD2. V was clipped by 2 bases and J by 3 bases; unmatched bases: 10. CDR1 is MDHEN, CDR2 SYDVKM, per germline. This CDR3 is built from 16 residues.

This clonotype was picked up many times. The chain links TRBV7-9 to TRBJ2-7; 10 nucleotides line up with TRBD1. This CDR3 region has 14 residues. V lost 3 bases and J lost 3; bases outside the gene matches: 2. Germline-derived CDR1 and CDR2 are SEHNR and FQNEAQ (reference sequence). CDR3 DNA: TGTGCCAGCAGCTTTCGGGACAGGGGCTACGAGCAGTACTTC. Protein sequence: CASSFRDRGYEQYF.

The genes are TRBV11-2 and TRBJ1-2, with D tentatively TRBD1 (5 bases). V dropped 2 bases and J dropped 2 bases, with 18 bases sitting between them. This CDR3 is built from 17 residues. CDR1 SGHAT and CDR2 FQNNGV come from the germline V gene. The DNA for the CDR3 is TGTGCCAGCAGCTTAAAGAGGGGCCCTGGTGGAAACTATGGCTACACCTTC. Its protein product is CASSLKRGPGGNYGYTF.

This clonotype was counted ten times or more. The chain has TRBV29-1 and TRBJ2-1; D unclear. Per germline, CDR1 SQVTM and CDR2 ANQGSEA. This CDR3 region has 14 residues. V gave up 3 bases and J gave up 0 bases, with 9 bases separating them. CDR3 coding DNA: TGCAGCGTTGAGGGCCCGAGCTCCTACAATGAGCAGTTCTTC. Translated, it gives CSVEGPSSYNEQFF.

This clonotype was detected many times. This rearrangement joins TRBV18 to TRBJ2-7; D is undetermined. This CDR3 spans 14 amino acids. Trimming removed 0 bases at V and 3 bases at J, with 9 bases between. The germline gives CDR1 KGHSH, CDR2 LQKENI. The CDR3 nucleotides are TGTGCCAGCTCACCACCCGCAGACCGCTACGAGCAGTACTTC. It encodes CASSPPADRYEQYF.

V gene TRBV7-2 combines with J gene TRBJ2-7; 8 bases match TRBD2. V lost 1 base, J lost 3 bases, and 5 bases stayed unmatched. Germline CDR1 and CDR2: SGHTA and FQGNSA. This CDR3 has 15 amino acids. The CDR3 DNA sequence: TGTGCCAGCAGCTTAGTGGTTAGCGGGGACTACGAGCAGTACTTC. Amino acids: CASSLVVSGDYEQYF.

This clonotype occurred many times. The V gene is TRBV29-1, the J gene TRBJ2-7, with D unresolved. The CDR3 consists of 12 residues. Trimming removed 0 bases at V and 7 bases at J, with 10 bases between. Germline V CDR1 and CDR2: SQVTM, ANQGSEA. The DNA for the CDR3 is TGCAGCGTTGAAGATGGATCTTTGGAGCAGTACTTC. Protein product: CSVEDGSLEQYF.

The table lists this clonotype with many counts. This chain connects TRBV7-8 to TRBJ2-7, with D tentatively TRBD2 (6 bases). CDR1 is SGHVS and CDR2 is FQNEAQ in the germline V gene. Deletions cut 2 bases from V and 1 base from J, with 15 bases between. This CDR3 contains 16 residues. CDR3 residues: CASSLISSVSSYEQYF. The CDR3 DNA reads as TGTGCCAGCAGCTTAATTTCTAGCGTGAGTTCCTACGAGCAGTACTTC.

This clonotype was observed a few times. The V and J genes are TRBV7-2 and TRBJ2-1, with 9 bases identical to TRBD1. J was trimmed by 12 bases and V by 5 bases; bases with no gene match: 5. CDR1 and CDR2 from the germline V gene are SGHTA and FQGNSA. The CDR3 has 12 amino acids. The CDR3 reads CASSPTDRGQFF. DNA of the CDR3: TGTGCCAGCAGCCCAACGGACAGGGGGCAGTTCTTC.

Comments on this clonotype: Because it lacks the conserved phenylalanine or tryptophan at the end, this CDR3 is likely a read error. CDR3 residues: CASSELGGFETQYL. The CDR3 nucleotides read TGTGCCAGCAGTGAACTGGGGGGTTTTGAGACCCAGTACCTC. The chain links TRBV6-1 to TRBJ2-5, with a weak D call TRBD2 (6 bases). The length of the CDR3 is 14 residues. The germline V gene has CDR1 MNHNS and CDR2 SASEGT. V dropped 2 bases and J dropped 5 bases, with 12 bases sitting between them.

This clonotype came up many times. The chain has TRBV7-9 and TRBJ2-1; D ambiguous. Deletions cut 3 bases from V and 6 bases from J, with 12 bases between. This CDR3 has 14 residues. Germline V gene lookup returns CDR1 SEHNR and CDR2 FQNEAQ (reference sequence). This CDR3 reads CASSFTIRSNEQFF. CDR3 bases: TGTGCCAGCAGCTTTACAATCAGGAGCAATGAGCAGTTCTTC.